This T cell receptor beta chain was recovered during a study of T-cell memory formation after mild COVID-19. Germline-derived CDR1 and CDR2 are MGHRA and YSYEKL. CDR3 length equals 17 residues. With V trimmed by 4 bases and J by 8 bases, 17 bases remained unmatched. TCRdb itself ran the 5' RACE reads through MiXCR, one entry per CDR3 protein. The sample holds about 320,000 distinct CDR3 sequences; roughly 13% are singletons and the top ten take about 21%. The specimen was PBMCs or a T cell subset sorted from them (not recorded which). The clonotype originates from a man aged 18 to 30 who had mild COVID-19 (a few samples of this study predate the infection). Cell type and time point are not known. The chain links TRBV4-1 to TRBJ2-1; 7 nucleotides agree with TRBD2. The CDR3 DNA reads TGCGCCAGCAGCCCCCTCCACCTCAGGGAGGGCTCGGATGAGCAGTTCTTC. Encoded protein: CASSPLHLREGSDEQFF.